This T cell receptor (beta chain) was identified during a study of OX40 agonist ivuxolimab in advanced cancers. Study context: With ivuxolimab, an agonistic anti-OX40 (CD134) antibody, patients were treated. Prior anti-PD-1, anti-PD-L1 or anti-CTLA-4 therapy was allowed; approximately 41% had some. Study outcomes and limitations: There were, on average, more expanded clones in CD8+ T cells than in CD4+. Low normalized T-cell clonal expansion was additionally recorded for some nonresponders.

The CDR3 is 16 residues long. Germline CDR1 is SGHAT and CDR2 is FQNNGV. V shed 4 bases, J shed 1 base, and the junction held 7 bases outside the gene matches. Sequencing used immunoSEQ multiplex PCR; TCRdb keeps in-frame clones, though not all of them. The sample lists around 50,000 clones; more than 70% were seen once. On this clone: The target antigen is unknown.

The input for sequencing was CD4+ or CD8+ T cells sorted from blood, taken in a trial of the OX40 agonist ivuxolimab. The receptor comes from an adult with an advanced solid tumor such as melanoma, head and neck, liver or kidney cancer. The chain joins TRBV11-2 to TRBJ2-7; 10 bases match TRBD1. The CDR3 DNA is TGTGCCAGCAGCTATACCGGGACAGGGGTTTCCTACGAGCAGTACTTC. This sequence encodes CASSYTGTGVSYEQYF.